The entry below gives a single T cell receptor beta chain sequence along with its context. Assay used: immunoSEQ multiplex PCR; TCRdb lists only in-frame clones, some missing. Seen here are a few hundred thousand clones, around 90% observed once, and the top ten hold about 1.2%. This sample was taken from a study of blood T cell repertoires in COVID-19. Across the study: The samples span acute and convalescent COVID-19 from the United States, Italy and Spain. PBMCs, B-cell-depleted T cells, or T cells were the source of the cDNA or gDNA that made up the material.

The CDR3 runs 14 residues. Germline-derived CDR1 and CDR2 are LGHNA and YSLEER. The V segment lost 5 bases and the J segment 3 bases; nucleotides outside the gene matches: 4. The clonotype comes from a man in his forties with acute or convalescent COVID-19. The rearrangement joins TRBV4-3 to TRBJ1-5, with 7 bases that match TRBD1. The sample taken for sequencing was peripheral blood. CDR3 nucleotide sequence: TGCGCCAGCAGCGCGACAGGGCACAATCAGCCCCAGCATTTT. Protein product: CASSATGHNQPQHF.